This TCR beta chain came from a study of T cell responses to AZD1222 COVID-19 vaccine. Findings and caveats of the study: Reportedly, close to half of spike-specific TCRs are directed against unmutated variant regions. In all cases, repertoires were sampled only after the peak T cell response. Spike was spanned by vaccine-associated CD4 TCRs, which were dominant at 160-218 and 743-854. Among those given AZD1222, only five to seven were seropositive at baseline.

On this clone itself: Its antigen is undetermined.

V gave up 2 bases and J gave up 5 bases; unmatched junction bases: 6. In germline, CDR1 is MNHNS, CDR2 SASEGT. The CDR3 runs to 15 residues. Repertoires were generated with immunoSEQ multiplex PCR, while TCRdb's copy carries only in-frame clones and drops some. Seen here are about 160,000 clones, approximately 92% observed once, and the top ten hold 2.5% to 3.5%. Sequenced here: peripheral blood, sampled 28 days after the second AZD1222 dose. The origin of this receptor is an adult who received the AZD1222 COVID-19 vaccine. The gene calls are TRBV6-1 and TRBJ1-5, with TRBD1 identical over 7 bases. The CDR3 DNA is TGTGCCAGCAGTGAAAGAACAGGGGCGTATCAGCCCCAGCATTTT. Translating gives CASSERTGAYQPQHF.